This T cell receptor (beta chain) was sequenced during a study of T cells after yellow fever vaccination (dated by TCRdb to between 2019 and 2020). Context from the whole study: The SMART-Seq v4 Ultra Low Input RNA kit was used to prepare libraries from fractions with low cell numbers. To follow T-cell clones before and after primary and booster YFV17D yellow fever vaccination, bulk TCR alpha and beta repertoires were sequenced over time. The cohort comprised two healthy male donors, one aged 18 to 29 and one aged 30 to 40 years. Bulk PBMC replicates and cell subsets were isolated from blood drawn at multiple timepoints before and after both primary and secondary immunization. Summary of the overall study and its limitations: After the booster, most clones that had expanded after primary vaccination were detected again (around 97% of CD4 and 70% to 90% of CD8), suggesting broad maintenance of memory. The study included only a couple of donors, which limits how far the findings can be generalized. Computational filtering was required because FACS-sorted repertoires could contain abundant contaminating clonotypes from the bulk population. Compared with the primary T-cell response, the secondary T-cell response was faster but weaker, reaching its peak on day 5 rather than on day 15. A small fraction of clonotypes showed up in both the CD4 and CD8 compartments, probably as a result of convergent recombination.

TCR cDNA was made using 5'RACE template switching, a step that added a universal primer site and unique molecular identifiers. Priming for cDNA synthesis came from both the TCR alpha and TCR beta constant segments. Library amplification involved two PCR steps, and the second step added sample barcodes and sequencing adapters. Libraries were sequenced on Illumina HiSeq 2500 (2x100 bp) or NovaSeq (2x150 bp). Processing in the source paper ran as follows. Demultiplexing of reads and collapsing into UMI consensus sequences were performed with MIGEC, and V(D)J alignment was carried out with MiXCR. Vaccine-responding clonotypes were defined with edgeR using replicate PBMC samples, requiring FDR below 0.01 and a log2 fold change above 5 up to day 15. CD4 or CD8 identity was assigned to each bulk clonotype according to whether the clonotype was present at higher abundance in the sequenced CD4 repertoire or the sequenced CD8 repertoire. TCRdb applied fastp at Q25 and MiXCR to the public reads, then kept only in-frame beta chains. Merged by CDR3 protein, the rows form single entries marked with the most common genes and DNA. V and J calls and clone size were set by TCRdb, not the authors. Counted in this sample were just under 600,000 distinct CDR3 sequences; roughly 12% of them appeared once. The top ten clonotypes cover roughly an eighth of the sample.

This clonotype has a handful of counts. Its antigen target is currently unknown. The sample holds no much larger clone one base away, and base qualities are not on file. The germline ends are 14 bases apart after V is trimmed by 5 bases and J by 0 bases. Via the germline V gene, CDR1 is SGHAT and CDR2 FQNNGV. CDR3 length: 16 amino acids, cysteine to phenylalanine. The DNA shown is the 48-base CDR3, in frame from base 1. Sample treatment or condition, as interpreted from the label and publication: live attenuated yellow fever vaccine strain. At every blood-draw timepoint, two biological replicates of bulk PBMCs were collected. A standard Ficoll-Paque protocol was used to isolate PBMCs from peripheral blood. TriZol was used to extract RNA from bulk PBMCs, from CD4 and CD8 fractions, and from dextramer-positive and dextramer-negative fractions.

This chain is built from TRBV11-2 and TRBJ2-4; the D gene cannot be resolved reliably. The sample consisted of PBMCs, taken on the day of the yellow fever booster vaccination. The sequence was collected from a man younger than 40 who received the YFV17D yellow fever vaccine. The CDR3 here reads CASSPPLSLAKNIQYF. The DNA is TGTGCCAGCAGCCCCCCCCTAAGCCTAGCCAAAAACATTCAGTACTTC.